The 23 T cell receptor beta chains presented below share a single source sample, sequenced in a study of blood T cells in healthy people across ages. With a J-beta primer mix and a sample-barcoded 5' primer, a second PCR ran about 7 to 12 cycles. TCRdb re-analysed the 5' RACE reads in MiXCR, keeping a single row per CDR3 protein. The sample lists hundreds of thousands of distinct CDR3 sequences, approximately 59% seen once, with 25% to 30% in the top ten. The sample consisted of blood. These receptors were obtained from a man aged 25 to 45 in good health.

The V and J genes are TRBV4-1 and TRBJ1-2; TRBD1 aligns across 9 bases. Trimming removed 1 base from V and 6 bases from J; junction bases left unmatched: 3. Germline V gene lookup returns CDR1 MGHRA and CDR2 YSYEKL. This CDR3 has 14 amino acids. The CDR3 spells CASSQGDRVDGYTF. In nucleotides, the CDR3 is TGCGCCAGCAGCCAAGGGGACAGGGTAGATGGCTACACCTTC.

This clonotype is a singleton in its sample. The J gene is TRBJ2-3, the V gene TRBV28; unclear D gene. The CDR3 is 13 amino acids. Germline V CDR1 and CDR2: MDHEN, SYDVKM. Trimming cost V 7 bases and J 3 bases, with 11 bases left between them. The CDR3 here is CASTAGRTDTQYF. The CDR3, as DNA: TGTGCCAGCACCGCCGGGCGAACAGATACGCAGTATTTT.

The rearrangement links TRBV20-1 to TRBJ2-6, with D possibly TRBD2 on 6 matching bases. Trimming removed 3 bases at V and 1 base at J, with 7 bases between. The CDR3 sequence is 14 residues long. Per the germline V gene, CDR1 is DFQATT and CDR2 is SNEGSKA (reference sequence). CDR3 amino acids: CSARAGSGANVLTF. In DNA, the CDR3 is TGCAGTGCTAGGGCGGGGTCTGGGGCCAACGTCCTGACTTTC.

The rearrangement uses TRBV7-9 and TRBJ1-1; tentative D call: TRBD1 (5 bases). The V end was cut by 5 bases, the J end by 1 base, with 11 bases between. Germline CDR1 is SEHNR and CDR2 is FQNEAQ (reference sequence). The CDR3 length is 14 residues. Here the CDR3 DNA reads TGTGCCAGCAGCCGGGACCCCGGGAACACTGAAGCTTTCTTT. It is translated as CASSRDPGNTEAFF.

The chain carries TRBV27 and TRBJ2-5; D gene uncertain. The CDR3 extends over 13 amino acids. From germline, CDR1 is MNHEY and CDR2 SMNVEV (reference sequence). The V end was cut by 5 bases, the J end by 11 bases, with 18 bases between. Written as DNA, the CDR3 is TGTGCCAGCAGTCCGAACCTTGCTGGAGAGCAGTACTTC. Residues: CASSPNLAGEQYF.

This clonotype was detected a few times. Here the CDR3 DNA reads TGTGCTAGTGGTCGGGGGGGCGTAGGAAGCTCCTACAATGAGCAGTTCTTC. It is translated as CASGRGGVGSSYNEQFF. The rearrangement uses TRBV12-5 and TRBJ2-1; TRBD2 agrees at 8 bases. Germline values: CDR1 LGHNT, CDR2 FRNRAP. This CDR3 region has 17 residues. After removal of 5 bases from V and 0 bases from J, the junction contained 9 bases not matched to a gene.

V usage is TRBV12-3 or TRBV12-4 and J usage is TRBJ2-5; D is unclear. CDR3 length: 15 residues. V was trimmed by 2 bases and J by 0 bases, leaving 10 bases between them. The CDR3 DNA is TGTGCCAGCAGTTTAAATTGGAACCACCAAGAGACCCAGTACTTC. It specifies CASSLNWNHQETQYF.

This chain joins TRBV27 and TRBJ2-4; D uncertain. The germline CDR1 and CDR2 sequences are MNHEY and SMNVEV (reference sequence). The germline V and J ends were trimmed by 5 bases and 10 bases, with 12 bases remaining between them. There are 12 residues in the CDR3. Written as DNA, the CDR3 is TGTGCCAGCAGTGTAGGTGTGGGGATTCAGTACTTC. Translation gives CASSVGVGIQYF.

This clonotype was found a few times. The J gene is TRBJ2-1, the V gene TRBV5-1, with unresolved D. The germline CDR1 and CDR2 sequences are SGHRS and YFSETQ. The V end lost 7 bases, the J end lost 8 bases, and 10 bases lay between the germline ends. CDR3 length equals 11 residues. CDR3 region: CASLRGHEQFF. The CDR3 DNA is TGCGCCAGCCTCAGAGGTCATGAGCAGTTCTTC.

This clonotype was observed a single time. V usage is TRBV29-1 and J usage is TRBJ2-7; 7 bases fit TRBD1. The V gene's germline CDR1 is SQVTM and CDR2 ANQGSEA. CDR3 length: 12 residues. V lost 5 bases to trimming and J lost 3 bases; unmatched junction nucleotides: 4. CDR3 sequence (DNA): TGCAGCGTTATTCCAGGGGGCTACGAGCAGTACTTC. Amino acids: CSVIPGGYEQYF.

This clonotype was picked up a small number of times. The chain carries TRBV10-3 and TRBJ1-1, with D possibly matching TRBD1 (5 bases). CDR3 length equals 14 residues. Between the trimmed V and J ends, which lost 7 bases and 5 bases, there was a span of 17 bases. The germline V gene encodes CDR1 ENHRY and CDR2 SYGVKD. CDR3 DNA sequence: TGTGCCATCAAACCATCCCTGCAGGGAACTGAAGCTTTCTTT. This encodes CAIKPSLQGTEAFF.

As concerns this clonotype: The junction and the germline gene differ at one end; a read error may be behind it. The chain has TRBV7-7 and TRBJ2-6, with 7 bases matching TRBD2. Looked up from germline, CDR1 is SSHAT and CDR2 is FNYEAQ (reference sequence). The CDR3 totals 16 residues. Here the CDR3 reads CASSLGAGFGVNVLTF. The CDR3 bases are TGTGCTAGCAGCTTAGGAGCGGGGTTCGGGGTCAACGTCCTGACTTTC.

This chain connects TRBV9 to TRBJ2-2, with D unresolved. V lost 3 bases to trimming and J lost 1 base, with 4 bases between them. The CDR3 extends over 13 amino acids. The germline V gene has CDR1 SGDLS and CDR2 YYNGEE. DNA of the CDR3: TGTGCCAGCAGCGGAAAGAACACCGGGGAGCTGTTTTTT. As protein: CASSGKNTGELFF.

The chain combines TRBV7-9 with TRBJ2-7, with D perhaps TRBD2 (6 bases). With 2 bases removed from V and 11 bases from J, the gap between germline ends came to 10 bases. The CDR3 loop spans 11 amino acids. Germline assignment: CDR1 SEHNR and CDR2 FQNEAQ (reference sequence). CDR3 protein: CASSLQGGKYF. CDR3 bases: TGTGCCAGCAGCTTACAGGGCGGGAAGTACTTC.

CDR3: CASSLVSGSSYNEQFF. Here the CDR3 DNA reads TGCGCCAGCAGCTTGGTAAGCGGGAGCTCCTACAATGAGCAGTTCTTC. The chain is built from TRBV5-1 and TRBJ2-1, with TRBD2 identical over 8 bases. CDR3 length equals 16 residues. J lost 0 bases, V lost 0 bases, and 2 bases had no gene match. CDR1 is SGHRS, CDR2 YFSETQ, per germline.

This clonotype was recorded a few times. The chain uses TRBV3-1 and TRBJ2-4; D ambiguous. Trimming took 4 bases from V and 0 from J, leaving 7 bases between them. Germline V gives CDR1 LGHDT, CDR2 YNNKEL (reference sequence). This CDR3 is 14 amino acids long. CDR3 sequence reads: CASSPQGAKNIQYF. The CDR3 DNA sequence: TGTGCCAGCAGCCCGCAAGGAGCCAAAAACATTCAGTACTTC.

The gene calls are TRBV25-1 and TRBJ1-5; the D is unclear. The CDR3 spans 15 residues. The V end lost 3 bases, the J end lost 3 bases, and 12 bases lay between the germline ends. Germline V gene lookup returns CDR1 MGHDK and CDR2 SYGVNS. This CDR3 reads CASSDSRHYNQPQHF. The CDR3, as DNA: TGTGCCAGCAGTGATTCTAGACATTACAATCAGCCCCAGCATTTT.

This chain joins TRBV6-2 or TRBV6-3 and TRBJ2-1; 15 bases fit TRBD2. The germline V gene has CDR1 MNHEY and CDR2 SVGEGT. The CDR3 spans 18 residues. Losses at the gene ends were 8 bases for V and 4 bases for J; bases not matched to a gene: 12. CDR3 bases: TGTGCCAGCGGTGGAGGGACTAGCGGGGGGTCACTATACAATGAGCAGTTCTTC. Translated: CASGGGTSGGSLYNEQFF.

This clonotype was detected only a few times. The chain carries TRBV2 and TRBJ2-1; 7 bases align to TRBD2. This CDR3 is 11 amino acids long. Per germline, CDR1 SNHLY and CDR2 FYNNEI. After removal of 6 bases from V and 14 bases from J, the junction contained 7 bases not matched to a gene. This CDR3 reads CASSPERDEFF. In DNA form, the CDR3 reads TGTGCCAGCAGCCCGGAGCGGGATGAGTTCTTC.

This clonotype was picked up a small number of times. J is TRBJ2-1 and V is TRBV4-1; the D gene could be TRBD1 or TRBD2 (5 bases each). Germline CDR1 and CDR2: MGHRA and YSYEKL. The CDR3 spans 15 residues. The V gene lost 0 bases and the J gene lost 9 bases, with 15 bases spanning the gap. CDR3 residues: CASSQEKGPQSEQFF. For the CDR3, the DNA is TGCGCCAGCAGCCAAGAAAAGGGACCTCAGTCTGAGCAGTTCTTC.

The chain recombines TRBV11-2 with TRBJ2-7; D perhaps matches TRBD1 (5 bases). V was clipped by 5 bases and J by 1 base, with 18 bases between them. Germline V gene data show CDR1 as SGHAT and CDR2 as FQNNGV. CDR3 size: 16 residues. The CDR3 loop is CASSLLLSAGSYEQYF. The CDR3 DNA reads TGTGCCAGCAGCCTGCTCCTATCGGCAGGGTCCTACGAGCAGTACTTC.

The V and J genes are TRBV11-2 and TRBJ2-5; D is undetermined. The V end lost 5 bases, the J end lost 7 bases, and 17 bases lay between the germline ends. Looked up from germline, CDR1 is SGHAT and CDR2 is FQNNGV. The CDR3 consists of 14 residues. CDR3 residues: CASSLKSISGTQYF. The DNA for the CDR3 is TGTGCCAGCAGCCTCAAAAGTATTTCGGGGACCCAGTACTTC.

J is TRBJ2-1 and V is TRBV6-2 or TRBV6-3, with 11 nucleotides matching TRBD1. The CDR3 spans 14 residues. V trimming: 7 bases; J trimming: 6 bases; junction bases outside the gene matches: 5. Germline CDR1 and CDR2: MNHEY and SVGEGT. The CDR3 loop is CASTDGQGANEQFF. The CDR3 DNA sequence: TGTGCCAGCACCGACGGACAGGGGGCCAATGAGCAGTTCTTC.